The T cell receptor beta chain described here comes from a study of CD8+CD57+ T cells in acquired aplastic anemia. The V gene's germline CDR1 is LGHNA and CDR2 YNFKEQ. This CDR3 has 14 amino acids. The V gene lost 2 bases and the J gene lost 5 bases, with 13 bases spanning the gap. Sample share makes this clonotype medium-sized. Antigen unknown. Genomic DNA was employed as the template in profiling TCR beta VDJ and CDR3. TCRdb ran MiXCR on the reads and lists one entry per CDR3 protein. This sample yields some 150,000 distinct CDR3 sequences, of which about two thirds are seen a single time; about 50% belongs to the top ten. The study's findings and limits: Shared by patients and controls, 25 to 30 CD8+ CDR3s were abundant in patients.

Individuals selected for sequencing had exhibited CD8+CD57+ cell expansion on flow cytometry. The origin of this receptor is a human donor with aplastic anemia. Sequencing was carried out using sorted CD4+, CD8+, or CD8+CD57+ T cells (not recorded which) from PBMCs. V gene TRBV4-2 combines with J gene TRBJ2-7; D remains unclear. CDR3 bases: TGTGCCAGCAGCCAATCAAGCGAGAGGCACGAGCAGTACTTC. Its protein product is CASSQSSERHEQYF.